This TCR beta chain was retrieved from a study of blood T cells in healthy people across ages. CDR3 length: 20 residues. The V gene's germline CDR1 is SEHNR and CDR2 FQNEAQ (reference sequence). Trimming shortened V by 1 base and J by 0 bases, and 19 bases separated the two germline ends. Healthy Caucasian individuals from Russia aged roughly 6 to 100 served as donors. Extraction of total RNA produced a minimum of 5 micrograms from each sample. It was with a sample-barcoded 5' primer and a J-beta primer mix that a second PCR of roughly 6 to 11 cycles was run. From the 5' RACE reads, TCRdb called clonotypes with MiXCR, one entry per CDR3 protein. The table records about 570,000 distinct CDR3 sequences, about a quarter of them present only once. These data are also associated with another study on T cells of mothers and their children.

The J gene is TRBJ2-6, the V gene TRBV7-9; tentative D call: TRBD2 (6 bases). The specimen was blood. The sequence came from a boy younger than 10 in good health. The CDR3 nucleotides are TGTGCCAGCAGCTTAGTCGTCATCCGGGGGACTCTCTCTGGGGCCAACGTCCTGACTTTC. Translating gives CASSLVVIRGTLSGANVLTF.